This record concerns one T cell receptor (beta chain) sequence. Its target is not known. With 60 Vbeta and 13 Jbeta primers, the PCR was carried out. Assay used: immunoSEQ multiplex PCR; TCRdb lists only in-frame clones, some missing. The data show approximately 100,000 clones, with less than 80% seen just once and less than 4.5% held by the top ten. Germline lookup yields CDR1 SGHNT and CDR2 YENEEA. This CDR3 has 15 amino acids. V shed 5 bases, J shed 1 base, and the junction held 4 bases outside the gene matches. The sample belongs to a study of cytomegalovirus exposure and HLA in healthy donors. Findings of the study overall: TCR beta V segments were, for the most part, productive about 87% or about 30% of the time in an earlier analysis. Analyzed later, association rates of TCRs varied across HLA loci, with DRB1 most and HLA-C fewest.

The sequence was obtained from a man aged 25 to 40 in good health and CMV-seropositive. The sample comprised PBMCs. V usage is TRBV11-3 and J usage is TRBJ2-3; 9 bases fit TRBD2. DNA of the CDR3: TGTGCCAGCAGCCGGCGCGGGGGGGGCACAGATACGCAGTATTTT. This sequence encodes CASSRRGGGTDTQYF.